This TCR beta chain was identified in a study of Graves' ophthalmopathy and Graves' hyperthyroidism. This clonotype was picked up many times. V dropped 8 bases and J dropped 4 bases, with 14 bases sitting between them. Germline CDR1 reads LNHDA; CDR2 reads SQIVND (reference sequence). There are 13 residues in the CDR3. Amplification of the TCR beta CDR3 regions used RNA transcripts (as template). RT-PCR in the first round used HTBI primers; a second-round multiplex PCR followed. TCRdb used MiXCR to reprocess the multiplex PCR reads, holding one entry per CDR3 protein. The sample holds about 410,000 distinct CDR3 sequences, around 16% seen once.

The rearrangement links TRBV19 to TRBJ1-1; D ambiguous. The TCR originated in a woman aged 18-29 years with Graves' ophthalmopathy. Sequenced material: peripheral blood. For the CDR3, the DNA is TGTGCCAGTGGAGACTTAGGTGGCACTGAAGCTTTCTTT. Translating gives CASGDLGGTEAFF. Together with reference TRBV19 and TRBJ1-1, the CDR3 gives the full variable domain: DGGITQSPKYLFRKEGQNVTLSCEQNLNHDAMYWYRQDPGQGLRLIYYSQIVNDFQKGDIAEGYSVSREKKESFPLTVTSAQKNPTAFYLCASGDLGGTEAFFGQGTRLTVV.